This section outlines one T cell receptor beta chain sequence together with its context. Its antigen is as yet unknown. Sequenced by immunoSEQ multiplex PCR; TCRdb stores in-frame clones only, minus some. The table includes some 76,000 clones, around 87% detected once. The sample comes from a study of graft-versus-host responses after intestinal transplantation. Study observations and caveats: Present in recipient marrow, GvH clones included some that appeared first in ileum or blood.

The CDR3 length is 16 residues. V was trimmed by 2 bases and J by 0 bases, leaving 11 bases between them. The germline V gene has CDR1 MDHEN and CDR2 SYDVKM. Sequencing was performed on unstimulated CD8+ T cells sorted from spleen or lymph node cells, taken before transplant. The rearrangement uses TRBV28 and TRBJ2-1; D possibly corresponds to TRBD2 (5 bases). The sequence derives from a human donor who was the organ donor for an intestinal transplant. CDR3 DNA: TGTGCCAGCAGTTTAACACGGGGTTTCTCCTACAATGAGCAGTTCTTC. As protein: CASSLTRGFSYNEQFF.